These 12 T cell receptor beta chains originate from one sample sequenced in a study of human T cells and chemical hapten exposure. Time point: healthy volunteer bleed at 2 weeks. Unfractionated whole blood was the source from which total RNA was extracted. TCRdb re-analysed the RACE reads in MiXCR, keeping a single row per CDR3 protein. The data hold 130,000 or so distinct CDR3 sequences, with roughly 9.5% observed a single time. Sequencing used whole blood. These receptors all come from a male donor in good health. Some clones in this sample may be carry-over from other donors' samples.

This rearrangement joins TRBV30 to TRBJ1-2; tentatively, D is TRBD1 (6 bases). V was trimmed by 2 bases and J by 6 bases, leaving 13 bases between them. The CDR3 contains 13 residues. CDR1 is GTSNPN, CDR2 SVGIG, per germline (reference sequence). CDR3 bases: TGTGCCTGGAGTCCCTCGGGGGCGCATGGCTACACCTTC. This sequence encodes CAWSPSGAHGYTF.

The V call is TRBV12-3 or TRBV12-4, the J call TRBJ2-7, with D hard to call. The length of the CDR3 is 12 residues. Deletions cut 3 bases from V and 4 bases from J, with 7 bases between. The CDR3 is CASSFLGYEQYF. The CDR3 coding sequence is TGTGCCAGCAGTTTTTTGGGTTACGAGCAGTACTTC.

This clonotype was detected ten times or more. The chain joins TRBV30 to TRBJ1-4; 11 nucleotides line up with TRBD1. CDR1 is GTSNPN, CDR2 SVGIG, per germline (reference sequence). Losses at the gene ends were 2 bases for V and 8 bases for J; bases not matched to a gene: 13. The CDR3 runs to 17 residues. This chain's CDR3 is CAWSSPGQGDFREKLFF. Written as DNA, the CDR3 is TGTGCCTGGAGTTCTCCGGGACAGGGGGACTTTAGGGAAAAACTGTTTTTT. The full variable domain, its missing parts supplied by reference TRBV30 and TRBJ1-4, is SQTIHQWPATLVQPVGSPLSLECTVEGTSNPNLYWYRQAAGRGLQLLFYSVGIGQISSEVPQNLSASRPQDRQFILSSKKLLLSDSGFYLCAWSSPGQGDFREKLFFGSGTQLSVL.

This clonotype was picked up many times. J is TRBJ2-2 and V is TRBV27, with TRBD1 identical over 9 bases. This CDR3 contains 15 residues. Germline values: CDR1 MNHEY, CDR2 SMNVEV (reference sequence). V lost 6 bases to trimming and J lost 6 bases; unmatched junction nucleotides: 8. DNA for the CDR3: TGTGCCAGCAGGGGATTCACAGGGGGCCCCGGGGAGCTGTTTTTT. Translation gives CASRGFTGGPGELFF.

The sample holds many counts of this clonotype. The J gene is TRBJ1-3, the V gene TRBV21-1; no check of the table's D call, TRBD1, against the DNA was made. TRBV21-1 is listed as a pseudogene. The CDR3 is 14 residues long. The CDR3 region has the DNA TGTGCCAGCAGCAAAGGGACAAGGTCAAACACCATATATTTT. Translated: CASSKGTRSNTIYF.

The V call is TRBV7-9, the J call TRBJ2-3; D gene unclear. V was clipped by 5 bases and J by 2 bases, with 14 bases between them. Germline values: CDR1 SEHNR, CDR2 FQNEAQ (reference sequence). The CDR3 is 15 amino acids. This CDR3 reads CASSKMGGNTDTQYF. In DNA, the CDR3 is TGTGCCAGCAGCAAGATGGGCGGAAACACAGATACGCAGTATTTT.

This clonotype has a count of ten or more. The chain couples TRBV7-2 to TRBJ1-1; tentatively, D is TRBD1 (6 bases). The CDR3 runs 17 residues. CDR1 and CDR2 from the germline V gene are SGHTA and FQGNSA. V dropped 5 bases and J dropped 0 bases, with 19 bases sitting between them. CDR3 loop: CASSLGISGTMNTEAFF. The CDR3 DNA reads TGTGCCAGCAGCCTAGGAATATCCGGGACAATGAACACTGAAGCTTTCTTT.

The CDR3 region has the DNA TGTGCCATCACCAGCGGGAGCTCCTACAATGAGCAGTTCTTC. This encodes CAITSGSSYNEQFF. The chain joins TRBV10-3 to TRBJ2-1, with 8 bases identical to TRBD2. CDR1 is ENHRY and CDR2 is SYGVKD in the germline V gene. With V trimmed by 7 bases and J by 0 bases, 2 bases remained unmatched. CDR3 length: 14 residues.

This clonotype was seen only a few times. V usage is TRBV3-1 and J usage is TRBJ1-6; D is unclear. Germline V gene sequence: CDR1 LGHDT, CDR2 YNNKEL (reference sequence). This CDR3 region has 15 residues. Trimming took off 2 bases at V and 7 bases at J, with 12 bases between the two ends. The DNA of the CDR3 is TGTGCCAGCAGCCAATTCGCGTCAGCCAATTCACCCCTCCACTTT. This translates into CASSQFASANSPLHF.

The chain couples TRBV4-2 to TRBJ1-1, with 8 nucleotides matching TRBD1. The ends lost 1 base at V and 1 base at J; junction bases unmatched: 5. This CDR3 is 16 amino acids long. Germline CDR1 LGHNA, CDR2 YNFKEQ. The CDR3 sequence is CASSQGRGPKNTEAFF. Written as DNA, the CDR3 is TGTGCCAGCAGCCAAGGCAGGGGGCCAAAGAACACTGAAGCTTTCTTT.

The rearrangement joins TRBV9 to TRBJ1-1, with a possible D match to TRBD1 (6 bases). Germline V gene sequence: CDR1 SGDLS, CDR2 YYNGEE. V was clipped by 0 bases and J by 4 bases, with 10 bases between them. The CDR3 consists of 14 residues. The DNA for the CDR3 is TGTGCCAGCAGCGTAGGGGGGCTGAGCACTGAAGCTTTCTTT. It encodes CASSVGGLSTEAFF.

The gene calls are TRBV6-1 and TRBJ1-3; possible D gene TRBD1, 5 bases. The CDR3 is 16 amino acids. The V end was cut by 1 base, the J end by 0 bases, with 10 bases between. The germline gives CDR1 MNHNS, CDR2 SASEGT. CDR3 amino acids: CASSEVKGFSGNTIYF. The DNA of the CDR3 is TGTGCCAGCAGTGAAGTTAAGGGGTTCTCTGGAAACACCATATATTTT.